These 13 T cell receptor beta chains originate from one sample sequenced in a study of cytomegalovirus exposure and HLA in healthy donors. The assay was immunoSEQ multiplex PCR, and TCRdb's table has in-frame clones only and misses some. The sample has 250,000 to 300,000 clones, approximately 83% seen once. The sequencing sample was made of PBMCs. All receptors come from a woman younger than 35 in good health and CMV-seronegative.

CDR3 bases: TGTGCCAGCAGCCCGACAGGGGGAGGTTATGGCTACACCTTC. It specifies CASSPTGGGYGYTF. This rearrangement joins TRBV2 to TRBJ1-2; 9 positions match TRBD1. The CDR3 length is 14 residues. The V gene end was trimmed by 6 bases and the J gene end by 5 bases; junction bases not matched to a gene: 7. The germline gives CDR1 SNHLY, CDR2 FYNNEI.

The CDR3 reads CAWSVDRLDLSYEQYF. DNA of the CDR3: TGTGCCTGGAGTGTAGATCGGCTAGACTTATCCTACGAGCAGTACTTC. The chain carries TRBV30 and TRBJ2-7, with unresolved D. V lost 0 bases to trimming and J lost 1 base, with 16 bases between them. CDR3 size: 16 residues. Germline-derived CDR1 and CDR2 are GTSNPN and SVGIG (reference sequence).

The rearrangement links TRBV2 to TRBJ1-4; 9 positions agree with TRBD1. V was pared by 4 bases and J by 5 bases, with 8 bases of the junction left unmatched. CDR1 and CDR2 (germline): SNHLY, FYNNEI. The length of the CDR3 is 16 residues. The CDR3 spells CASSAPLGTGNEKLFF. CDR3 bases: TGTGCCAGCAGTGCTCCTTTGGGGACAGGGAATGAAAAACTGTTTTTT.

The chain links TRBV29-1 to TRBJ1-1, with TRBD1 matching over 7 bases. CDR1 and CDR2 (germline): SQVTM, ANQGSEA. With 7 bases clipped from V and 4 bases from J, the junction kept 9 bases outside the gene matches. The CDR3 consists of 13 residues. For the CDR3, the DNA is TGCAGCGGGTTAGGGGGCGAAGCCACTGAAGCTTTCTTT. Residues: CSGLGGEATEAFF.

V usage is TRBV30 and J usage is TRBJ1-1, with a weak D call TRBD1 (5 bases). CDR1 is GTSNPN and CDR2 is SVGIG in the germline V gene (reference sequence). This CDR3 has 14 amino acids. Trimming removed 0 bases at V and 5 bases at J, with 13 bases between. The CDR3 DNA follows: TGTGCCTGGAGTGTCGAATGGGGGGGGACTGAAGCTTTCTTT. As protein: CAWSVEWGGTEAFF.

This clone was counted a single time. This sequence joins TRBV6-5 and TRBJ2-7; D ambiguous. This CDR3 comprises 15 residues. CDR1 and CDR2 (germline): MNHEY, SVGAGI. The V end lost 0 bases, the J end lost 1 base, and 10 bases lay between the germline ends. CDR3 nucleotides: TGTGCCAGCAGTTACTCGAAGAGATTATCCTACGAGCAGTACTTC. Translation gives CASSYSKRLSYEQYF.

This chain joins TRBV10-1 and TRBJ1-1; perhaps TRBD1 as D (5 bases). V shed 6 bases and J shed 4 bases, with 12 bases lying between them. Germline CDR1 reads WNHNN; CDR2 reads SYGVQD (reference sequence). The CDR3 consists of 13 residues. The CDR3 nucleotides are TGCGCCAGCAGGGCGGGACGGGGCACTGAAGCTTTCTTT. Amino acid sequence: CASRAGRGTEAFF.

The genes are TRBV5-6 and TRBJ2-7; a weak D match, TRBD1 (5 bases). The V gene lost 2 bases and the J gene lost 5 bases, with 20 bases spanning the gap. Per the germline V gene, CDR1 is SGHDT and CDR2 is YYEEEE. The CDR3 is 16 amino acids. CDR3 amino acids: CASSLEGAGPPHEQYF. DNA of the CDR3: TGTGCCAGCAGCTTAGAAGGGGCAGGGCCTCCCCACGAGCAGTACTTC.

The CDR3 here is CASSEEAAVRTDTQYF. As DNA, the CDR3 is TGTGCCAGCAGTGAAGAGGCAGCGGTTCGCACAGATACGCAGTATTTT. V is TRBV2 and J is TRBJ2-3; a weak D match, TRBD2 (5 bases). V was cut by 1 base and J by 1 base, with 12 bases left in between. The germline V gene has CDR1 SNHLY and CDR2 FYNNEI. CDR3 length: 16 residues.

The V gene is TRBV5-1, the J gene TRBJ2-5; TRBD2 matches 16 bases. With V trimmed by 2 bases and J by 5 bases, 12 bases remained unmatched. The CDR3 is 19 amino acids. Per the germline V gene, CDR1 is SGHRS and CDR2 is YFSETQ. As DNA, the CDR3 is TGCGCCAGCAGCTTTTACGGGACTAGCGGGAGGGCCGGTGGTGAGACCCAGTACTTC. Its translation is CASSFYGTSGRAGGETQYF.

The CDR3 nucleotides are TGTGCCAGCTCACCACGTGGCGGGAGTAACAATGAGCAGTTCTTC. This sequence encodes CASSPRGGSNNEQFF. The rearrangement links TRBV18 to TRBJ2-1, with 7 bases identical to TRBD2. The CDR3 is 15 amino acids. Germline V gives CDR1 KGHSH, CDR2 LQKENI. J was trimmed by 5 bases and V by 1 base; bases with no gene match: 5.

The chain joins TRBV9 to TRBJ1-2, with TRBD1 matching over 8 bases. Trimming at V came to 1 base and at J to 4 bases, leaving 6 bases not matched to a gene. The CDR3 is made up of 15 amino acids. Germline V gene sequence: CDR1 SGDLS, CDR2 YYNGEE. Here the CDR3 DNA reads TGTGCCAGCAGCGTAAGGGCAGGGGGCATCTATGGCTACACCTTC. Translation: CASSVRAGGIYGYTF.

The gene calls are TRBV9 and TRBJ2-3; 9 bases are a match to TRBD2. The germline V gene encodes CDR1 SGDLS and CDR2 YYNGEE. Trimming removed 0 bases from V and 4 bases from J; junction bases left unmatched: 3. This CDR3 comprises 15 residues. CDR3 amino acids: CASSVVSGGPDTQYF. For the CDR3, the DNA is TGTGCCAGCAGCGTAGTCAGCGGGGGGCCAGATACGCAGTATTTT.